The clone carrying this TCR beta chain turned up a few times. What it binds is unknown. The data derive from a study of response to subunit inactivated influenza vaccine. Notes on the study in general: Each seasonal influenza vaccination recruits few new T cells, the authors suggested.

MiXCR, applied by TCRdb to the RT-PCR reads, yields one record per CDR3 protein. The sample includes around 480,000 distinct CDR3 sequences, approximately 15% of them seen just once. The CDR3 length is 13 residues. Trimming left V 5 bases short and J 3 bases short, with 8 bases between. This chain joins TRBV12-3 or TRBV12-4 and TRBJ1-5; D remains unclear. Sequenced here: CD4+ T cells sorted from PBMCs, sampled less than 30 months after vaccination. The receptor comes from a man between 50 and 75 years old who received an inactivated influenza vaccine. CDR3 nucleotide sequence: TGTGCCAGCAGTCTGTCAGCCAATCAGCCCCAGCATTTT. This translates into CASSLSANQPQHF.